Shown below are 3 T cell receptor beta chains from a single sample sequenced in a study of blood T cell repertoires in COVID-19. Only in-frame clones appear in the TCRdb table, and some are missing; sequencing was by immunoSEQ multiplex PCR. This table holds around 200,000 clones, 75% to 90% found once. The sequenced sample consisted of peripheral blood. The receptors originated from a man between 25 and 39 years old with acute or convalescent COVID-19.

This chain joins TRBV9 and TRBJ2-5; TRBD1 matches 8 bases. Germline assignment: CDR1 SGDLS and CDR2 YYNGEE. The CDR3 is 17 residues long. Trimming took 3 bases from V and 7 from J; bases not matched to a gene: 17. CDR3 sequence reads: CASSAQGAGGPVGTQYF. The CDR3 DNA follows: TGTGCCAGCAGCGCCCAGGGGGCAGGGGGACCGGTGGGGACCCAGTACTTC. The variable domain in full, with the rest retrieved from reference TRBV9 and TRBJ2-5, is DSGVTQTPKHLITATGQRVTLRCSPRSGDLSVYWYQQSLDQGLQFLIQYYNGEERAKGNILERFSAQQFPDLHSELNLSSLELGDSALYFCASSAQGAGGPVGTQYFGPGTRLLVL.

The V and J genes are TRBV28 and TRBJ1-2; TRBD1 matches at 7 bases. The V gene end was trimmed by 6 bases and the J gene end by 7 bases; junction bases not matched to a gene: 8. This CDR3 spans 13 amino acids. Germline assignment: CDR1 MDHEN and CDR2 SYDVKM. CDR3 bases: TGTGCCAGCAGGGGGACCCCAGGGGGTGGCTACACCTTC. It specifies CASRGTPGGGYTF.

Written as DNA, the CDR3 is TGCGCCAGCAGCTTGGCCGCGGGAGGTGGCTACACCTTC. Protein sequence: CASSLAAGGGYTF. The chain recombines TRBV5-1 with TRBJ1-2; D is uncertain. Trimming stripped 0 bases from V and 7 bases from J, with 10 bases between. This CDR3 contains 13 residues. From germline, CDR1 is SGHRS and CDR2 YFSETQ. The whole variable domain, remainder taken from reference TRBV5-1 and TRBJ1-2, is KAGVTQTPRYLIKTRGQQVTLSCSPISGHRSVSWYQQTPGQGLQFLFEYFSETQRNKGNFPGRFSGRQFSNSRSEMNVSTLELGDSALYLCASSLAAGGGYTFGSGTRLTVV.